This TCR beta chain was recorded in a study of beta chain features in type 1 diabetes. As for the study in general: The study found patients and healthy donors alike in age, gender and cell yields.

Investigators reverse transcribed all isolated RNA, so they sequenced expressed TCRB transcripts. Some 3.3 million reads was the average for naive, central memory and regulatory T cell samples. The data were produced by immunoSEQ multiplex PCR, yet TCRdb's version contains in-frame clones alone and is incomplete. The sample carries over 700,000 clones, 17% recorded once. Study-level results: Naive, central memory and Treg TCRB repertoires appeared more alike in patients than in healthy donors. Fewer insertions but more deletions were seen at VDJ junctions in type 1 diabetes patients.

In the case of this clone: Its antigen is unidentified.

This receptor was taken from a woman under 30 in good health. Sequences were obtained from naive CD4+ T cells from blood.

In DNA form, the CDR3 reads TGTGCCAGCAGCAAAAGGGGGAGGGGATGGGCTTTCTTT. Encoded protein: CASSKRGRGWAFF. This chain connects TRBV21-1 to TRBJ1-1. TRBV21-1 constitutes a pseudogene. The CDR3 extends over 13 amino acids.